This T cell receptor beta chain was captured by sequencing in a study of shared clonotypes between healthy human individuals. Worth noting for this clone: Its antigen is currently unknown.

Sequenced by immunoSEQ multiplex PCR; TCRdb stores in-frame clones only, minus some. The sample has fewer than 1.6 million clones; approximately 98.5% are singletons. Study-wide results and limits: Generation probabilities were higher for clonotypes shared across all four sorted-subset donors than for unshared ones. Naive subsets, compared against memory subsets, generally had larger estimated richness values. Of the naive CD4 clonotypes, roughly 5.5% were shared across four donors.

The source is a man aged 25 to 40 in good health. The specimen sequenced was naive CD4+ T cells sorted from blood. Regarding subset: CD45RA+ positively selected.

The CDR3 DNA follows: TGTGCCACCAGCATAGACAGGGGCAGCACCATATATTTT. Translated, it gives CATSIDRGSTIYF. This chain uses TRBV15 with TRBJ1-3; 8 bases fit TRBD1. Germline trimming cut 4 bases from V and 9 bases from J; bases unmatched to any gene: 5. CDR1 is LNHNV, CDR2 YYDKDF, per germline (reference sequence). There are 13 residues in the CDR3.